What follows are 5 T cell receptor beta chains derived from one specimen sequenced in a study of shared clonotypes between healthy human individuals. This table comes from immunoSEQ multiplex PCR, and its TCRdb copy is limited to in-frame clones, with some not included. Here the sample spans about 980,000 clones, 76% being singletons. The sequencing sample was made of memory CD4+ T cells sorted from blood. Subset noted: CD45RA-negative fraction. All receptors derive from a man aged 18 to 29 in good health.

This CDR3 reads CASSLVLEESTDTQYF. In DNA, the CDR3 is TGCGCCAGCAGCTTGGTATTAGAAGAGAGCACAGATACGCAGTATTTT. This chain uses TRBV5-1 with TRBJ2-3, with D unresolved. Germline values: CDR1 SGHRS, CDR2 YFSETQ. V lost 0 bases to trimming and J lost 0 bases, with 11 bases between them. This CDR3 is built from 16 residues. Full variable domain (rest looked up from reference TRBV5-1 and TRBJ2-3): KAGVTQTPRYLIKTRGQQVTLSCSPISGHRSVSWYQQTPGQGLQFLFEYFSETQRNKGNFPGRFSGRQFSNSRSEMNVSTLELGDSALYLCASSLVLEESTDTQYFGPGTRLTVL.

This chain joins TRBV5-4 and TRBJ2-7, with 12 bases matching TRBD2. The V gene's germline CDR1 is SGHNT and CDR2 YYREEE (reference sequence). The V and J ends lost 3 bases and 7 bases, in that order; junction bases with no gene match: 2. The CDR3 is 13 amino acids. The CDR3 is CASSSTSGSEQYF. In nucleotides, the CDR3 is TGTGCCAGCAGCTCGACTAGCGGGAGTGAGCAGTACTTC.

The V and J genes are TRBV29-1 and TRBJ1-2; a possible D gene is TRBD1 (6 bases). Germline V gives CDR1 SQVTM, CDR2 ANQGSEA. The CDR3 totals 10 residues. V lost 3 bases and J 11 bases, leaving 10 bases between the germline ends. CDR3 sequence (DNA): TGCAGCGTTGATCGGGACACTTACACCTTC. It translates to CSVDRDTYTF. Supplemented by reference TRBV29-1 and TRBJ1-2, the full variable domain reads SAVISQKPSRDICQRGTSLTIQCQVDSQVTMMFWYRQQPGQSLTLIATANQGSEATYESGFVIDKFPISRPNLTFSTLTVSNMSPEDSSIYLCSVDRDTYTFGSGTRLTVV.

This chain links TRBV5-4 with TRBJ1-4, with D possibly matching TRBD1 (6 bases). Looked up from germline, CDR1 is SGHNT and CDR2 is YYREEE (reference sequence). This CDR3 is 15 amino acids long. Deletions cut 4 bases from V and 3 bases from J, with 13 bases between. This chain's CDR3 is CASSEAGGSNEKLFF. The CDR3 coding sequence is TGTGCCAGCAGCGAGGCGGGGGGCTCTAATGAAAAACTGTTTTTT.

This clone appeared a single time. J is TRBJ2-7 and V is TRBV21-1; the table's D call, TRBD1, was not checked against the DNA. TRBV21-1 is a pseudogene locus. The CDR3 loop spans 14 amino acids. The CDR3 spells CASSPRDISYEQYF. The CDR3 region has the DNA TGTGCCAGCAGCCCCCGGGACATCTCCTACGAGCAGTACTTC.